The T cell receptor (beta chain) under discussion was sequenced for a study of CD8 T cells in Susac syndrome. This clonotype was recorded only once. Its antigen is as yet unknown. Study results and caveats: The relatively small number of individuals in the TCR sequencing and HLA analysis was acknowledged by the study.

RNA in amounts of about 0.5 to 1 ug was reverse transcribed with random hexamers. The amplification used immunoSEQ multiplex PCR on TCR beta CDR3; it spanned 54 Vbeta and 13 Jbeta. One entry per CDR3 protein results from TCRdb running MiXCR on the immunoSEQ multiplex PCR reads. The sample consists of fewer than 250,000 distinct CDR3 sequences, 92% of them appearing once. Germline V gene sequence: CDR1 LNHDA, CDR2 SQIVND (reference sequence). The CDR3 covers 15 residues. Trimming removed 6 bases from V and 3 bases from J, with 15 bases in between. The CD8+ and CD4+ T cells were isolated magnetically using a negative isolation approach, whereas the TEMRA cells were enriched by FACS.

This receptor was taken from a human donor with multiple sclerosis. This chain joins TRBV19 and TRBJ1-5, with D hard to call. The sequencing sample was made of CD8+ T cells from PBMCs. CDR3 DNA: TGTGCCAGTAGGGAGGGCTCATCAGACAATCAGCCCCAGCATTTT. Protein: CASREGSSDNQPQHF.